The present entry profiles one T cell receptor (beta chain) with its context. Its antigen is as yet unknown. Data came from immunoSEQ multiplex PCR; TCRdb stores just in-frame clones and leaves some out. The table records around 100,000 clones, 75% to 95% of them present only once. These data come from a study of siplizumab effects on memory and regulatory T cells. Study-wide findings and caveats: Siplizumab significantly reduced alloreactive sequences traceable to unstimulated CD4+ memory cells. Proliferating Tregs in siplizumab cultures were never verified as suppressive. Naive versus memory phenotype went unassigned for roughly 75-97% of proliferating CD4+ or CD8+ clones. The alloreactive clones that mapped to unstimulated subsets made up only a minor fraction.

Looked up from germline, CDR1 is SGHNT and CDR2 is YENEEA. Between the trimmed V and J ends, which lost 4 bases and 7 bases, there was a span of 13 bases. This CDR3 is 13 amino acids long. The sequencing input was CD4+ T cells sorted from blood. This TCR was sampled from a human donor in good health. The chain carries TRBV11-3 and TRBJ2-5; the D is unclear. CDR3 bases: TGTGCCAGCAGCTCCACACCCGAAGGGACCCAGTACTTC. This codes for CASSSTPEGTQYF.